The 11 T cell receptor beta chains listed next were all sequenced from one sample in a study of blood T cell repertoires in COVID-19. Measured with immunoSEQ multiplex PCR; TCRdb has only the in-frame clones, and not every one. This table holds 150,000 to 200,000 clones, around 86% found once. Input material: peripheral blood. The origin of the receptors is a woman of 80 years or more in a cohort sampled during active or convalescent COVID-19.

V is TRBV7-2 and J is TRBJ1-5, with TRBD1 identical over 9 bases. Unmatched junction bases numbered 2, after V lost 2 bases and J lost 3 bases. Germline CDR1 SGHTA, CDR2 FQGNSA. CDR3 size: 15 residues. The CDR3 bases are TGTGCCAGCAGCTTACGGGACAGGGACAATCAGCCCCAGCATTTT. Translation gives CASSLRDRDNQPQHF.

The chain carries TRBV3-1 (or the pseudogene TRBV3-2) and TRBJ2-5; 9 bases map to TRBD2. This CDR3 spans 18 amino acids. Unmatched junction bases numbered 13, after V lost 1 base and J lost 4 bases. Per germline, CDR1 LGHDT and CDR2 YNNKEL (reference sequence). The CDR3 sequence: CASSQAKRGTSTIETQYF. CDR3 nucleotides: TGTGCCAGCAGCCAAGCCAAAAGGGGGACTAGCACTATAGAGACCCAGTACTTC.

V is TRBV3-1 (or the pseudogene TRBV3-2) and J is TRBJ2-3; TRBD2 matches at 8 bases. Losses at the gene ends were 0 bases for V and 2 bases for J; bases not matched to a gene: 7. CDR1 is LGHDT, CDR2 YNNKEL, per germline (reference sequence). The CDR3 spans 17 residues. CDR3 region: CASSQDRLAGHTDTQYF. The CDR3 DNA follows: TGTGCCAGCAGCCAAGATAGGCTAGCGGGTCACACAGATACGCAGTATTTT.

The chain has TRBV9 and TRBJ1-3; no clear D gene. Germline V gives CDR1 SGDLS, CDR2 YYNGEE. CDR3 length: 12 amino acids. Between the trimmed V and J ends, which lost 2 bases and 8 bases, there was a span of 8 bases. This CDR3 reads CASSVKSDTIYF. The CDR3 DNA reads TGTGCCAGCAGCGTTAAGAGTGACACCATATATTTT.

V and J are TRBV10-1 and TRBJ1-1; 8 bases map to TRBD1. CDR3 size: 16 residues. Trimming took 9 bases from V and 4 from J; bases not matched to a gene: 16. Germline-derived CDR1 and CDR2 are WNHNN and SYGVQD (reference sequence). The CDR3 protein is CAREDRVEGAATEAFF. The CDR3 DNA follows: TGCGCCAGAGAGGACAGGGTAGAGGGTGCGGCCACTGAAGCTTTCTTT.

DNA of the CDR3: TGTGCCGGGGGGACCTGGGACCTGAACACCGGGGAGCTGTTTTTT. Residues: CAGGTWDLNTGELFF. The chain recombines TRBV7-8 with TRBJ2-2; maybe TRBD2 (6 bases). In germline, CDR1 is SGHVS, CDR2 FQNEAQ. This CDR3 comprises 15 residues. Trimming shortened V by 11 bases and J by 1 base, and 17 bases separated the two germline ends.

The chain has TRBV2 and TRBJ1-5; a weak D match, TRBD1 (5 bases). This CDR3 has 13 residues. Germline V CDR1 and CDR2: SNHLY, FYNNEI. The V gene lost 4 bases and the J gene lost 7 bases, with 11 bases spanning the gap. The CDR3 spells CASSGQGRQPQHF. Here the CDR3 DNA reads TGTGCCAGCAGTGGGCAGGGAAGGCAGCCCCAGCATTTT.

The chain combines TRBV2 with TRBJ2-3, with TRBD2 matching 11 bases. The V gene's germline CDR1 is SNHLY and CDR2 FYNNEI. The CDR3 contains 14 residues. After removal of 5 bases from V and 6 bases from J, the junction contained 4 bases not matched to a gene. The CDR3 protein is CASSFSGRGDTQYF. For the CDR3, the DNA is TGTGCCAGCAGTTTTAGCGGGAGGGGGGATACGCAGTATTTT.

The CDR3 sequence is CSGVTSGTNGELFF. The CDR3 nucleotides are TGCAGCGGGGTGACTAGCGGGACGAACGGGGAGCTGTTTTTT. The chain is built from TRBV29-1 and TRBJ2-2; the match to TRBD2 covers 11 bases. Germline trimming cut 7 bases from V and 7 bases from J; bases unmatched to any gene: 8. Germline values: CDR1 SQVTM, CDR2 ANQGSEA. The CDR3 sequence is 14 residues long.

This clone was counted a single time. The V and J genes are TRBV19 and TRBJ2-7; 9 bases are a match to TRBD1. V lost 3 bases and J lost 3; bases outside the gene matches: 6. This CDR3 is 15 amino acids long. Germline-derived CDR1 and CDR2 are LNHDA and SQIVND (reference sequence). CDR3 sequence: CASSIGQGMIYEQYF. CDR3 nucleotide sequence: TGTGCCAGTAGTATTGGACAGGGGATGATCTACGAGCAGTACTTC.

The V and J genes are TRBV19 and TRBJ2-3; 8 bases agree with TRBD2. The CDR3 extends over 16 amino acids. With V trimmed by 5 bases and J by 8 bases, 15 bases remained unmatched. Germline V CDR1 and CDR2: LNHDA, SQIVND (reference sequence). The CDR3 sequence is CASSHRLAGRIPTQYF. CDR3 sequence (DNA): TGTGCCAGTAGTCACCGGCTAGCGGGCCGAATCCCTACGCAGTATTTT.